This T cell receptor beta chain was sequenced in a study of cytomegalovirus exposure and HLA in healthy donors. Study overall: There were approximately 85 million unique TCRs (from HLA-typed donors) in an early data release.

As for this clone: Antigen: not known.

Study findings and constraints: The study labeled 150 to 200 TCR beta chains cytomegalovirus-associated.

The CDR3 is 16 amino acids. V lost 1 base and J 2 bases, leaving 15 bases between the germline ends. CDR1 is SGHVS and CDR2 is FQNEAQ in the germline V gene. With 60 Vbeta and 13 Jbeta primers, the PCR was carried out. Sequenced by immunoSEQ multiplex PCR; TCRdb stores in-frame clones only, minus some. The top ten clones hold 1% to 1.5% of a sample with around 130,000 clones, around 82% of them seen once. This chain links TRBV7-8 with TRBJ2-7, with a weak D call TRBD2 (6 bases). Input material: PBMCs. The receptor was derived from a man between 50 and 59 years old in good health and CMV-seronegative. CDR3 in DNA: TGTGCCAGCAGCTTAGGAAGGAGGAGGGGAGCCTACGAGCAGTACTTC. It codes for CASSLGRRRGAYEQYF.